The clone carrying this T cell receptor (beta chain) was observed a handful of times. TCRdb recomputed calls from the RT-PCR reads with MiXCR, one row per CDR3 protein. The sample shows hundreds of thousands of distinct CDR3 sequences, 12% to 15% of them seen only once. Germline lookup yields CDR1 SGHVS and CDR2 FNYEAQ. This CDR3 is 16 amino acids long. V was pared by 4 bases and J by 5 bases, with 5 bases of the junction left unmatched. This receptor was taken from a female donor in good health, serving as a healthy control. This chain links TRBV7-6 with TRBJ1-6, with TRBD1 matching 10 bases. Sequencing used memory CD4+ T cells from blood. The CDR3: CASSSPGTGDNSPLHF. In DNA, the CDR3 is TGTGCCAGCAGCTCTCCCGGGACAGGGGATAATTCACCCCTCCACTTT. Full variable domain (rest looked up from reference TRBV7-6 and TRBJ1-6): GAGVSQSPRYKVTKRGQDVALRCDPISGHVSLYWYRQALGQGPEFLTYFNYEAQQDKSGLPNDRFSAERPEGSISTLTIQRTEQRDSAMYRCASSSPGTGDNSPLHFGNGTRLTVT.